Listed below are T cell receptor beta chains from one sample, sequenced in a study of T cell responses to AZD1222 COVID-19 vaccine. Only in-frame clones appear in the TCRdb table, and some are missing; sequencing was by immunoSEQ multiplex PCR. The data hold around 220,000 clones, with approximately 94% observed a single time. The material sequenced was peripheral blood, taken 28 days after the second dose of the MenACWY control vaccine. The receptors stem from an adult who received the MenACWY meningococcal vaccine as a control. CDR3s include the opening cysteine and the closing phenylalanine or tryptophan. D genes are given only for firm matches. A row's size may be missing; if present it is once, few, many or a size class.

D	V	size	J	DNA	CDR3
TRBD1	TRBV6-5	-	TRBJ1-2	TGTGCCAGCAGTCTGGAGGGACAGGGGGCCTATGGCTACACCTTC	CASSLEGQGAYGYTF
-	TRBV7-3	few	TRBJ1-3	TGTGCCAGCAGCCCGGGACCGGACTCTGGAAACACCATATATTTT	CASSPGPDSGNTIYF
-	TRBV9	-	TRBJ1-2	TGTGCCAGCAGCGTAGCGGGGGGGGCTGAAGGCTACACCTTC	CASSVAGGAEGYTF
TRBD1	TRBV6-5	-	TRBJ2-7	TGTGCCAGCACGGACAGGGGTACCGTACGAGGGCAGTACTTC	CASTDRGTVRGQYF
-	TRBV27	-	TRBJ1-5	TGTGCCAGCAGTTTACGGGGGGACAATCAGCCCCAGCATTTT	CASSLRGDNQPQHF
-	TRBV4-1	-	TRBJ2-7	TGCGCCAGCAGCCAAGATAACGAGCAGTACTTC	CASSQDNEQYF
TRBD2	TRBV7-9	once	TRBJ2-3	TGTGCCAGCAGCTCAACTAGCGGGGATGTAGATACGCAGTATTTT	CASSSTSGDVDTQYF
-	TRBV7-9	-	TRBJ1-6	TGTGCCAGCAGCAGGACCGGGACATGGGTTTCACCCCTCCACTTT	CASSRTGTWVSPLHF
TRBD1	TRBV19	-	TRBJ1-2	TGTGCCAGTAGTCCAGAGGGGGCTAGCTATGGCTACACCTTC	CASSPEGASYGYTF
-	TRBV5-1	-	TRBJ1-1	TGCGCCAGCAGCTTGTCGGGGACTGAAGCTTTCTTT	CASSLSGTEAFF
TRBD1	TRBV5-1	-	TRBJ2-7	TGCGCCAGCAGCGCGACAGGGAGCGAGCAGTACTTC	CASSATGSEQYF
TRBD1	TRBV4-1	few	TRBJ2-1	TGCGCCAGCAGCCTCGGACAGGGGGCCTTTGAGCAGTTCTTC	CASSLGQGAFEQFF
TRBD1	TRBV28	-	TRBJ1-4	TGTGCCAGCAGTCCCCGGGACAGCTATGAAAAACTGTTTTTT	CASSPRDSYEKLFF
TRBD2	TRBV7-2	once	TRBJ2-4	TGTGCCAGCAGCCTGGGACTAGCGGGGGGTTTTCAGTACTTC	CASSLGLAGGFQYF
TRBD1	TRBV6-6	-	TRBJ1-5	TGTGCCAGCAGTTACACCGGGACAGGGAGCAATCAGCCCCAGCATTTT	CASSYTGTGSNQPQHF
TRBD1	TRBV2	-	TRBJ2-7	TGTGCCAGCAGTGAATCCGGGACAGGGATCCCACCTCAGTACTTC	CASSESGTGIPPQYF
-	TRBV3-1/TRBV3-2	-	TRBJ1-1	TGTGCCAGCAGCCCGCCCGCGGGACGCACTGAAGCTTTCTTT	CASSPPAGRTEAFF
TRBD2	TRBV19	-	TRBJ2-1	TGTGCCAACCCCCTTAGCGGGGGGGTGCTCAATTGGGGCGATGAGCAGTTCTTC	CANPLSGGVLNWGDEQFF
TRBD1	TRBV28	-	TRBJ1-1	TGTGCCAGCAGTTTTTTCACAGGGGGCTTTACTGAAGCTTTCTTT	CASSFFTGGFTEAFF
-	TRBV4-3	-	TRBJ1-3	TGCGCCAGCAGCCAACAACGGACAGTTAGCTCTGGAAACACCATATATTTT	CASSQQRTVSSGNTIYF
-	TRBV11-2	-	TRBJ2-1	TGTGCCAGCAGCTCCATACTTGAGCAGTTCTTC	CASSSILEQFF
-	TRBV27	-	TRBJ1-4	TGTGCCAGCAGTCCCCGGGCAACTAATGAAAAACTGTTTTTT	CASSPRATNEKLFF
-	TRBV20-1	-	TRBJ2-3	TGCAGTGCTAGCGGCACAGATACGCAGTATTTT	CSASGTDTQYF
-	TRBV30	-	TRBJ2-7	TGTGCCTGGAGTAAACTTTCGGGCCCCCGAGCCTACGAGCAGTACTTC	CAWSKLSGPRAYEQYF
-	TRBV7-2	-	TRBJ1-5	TGTGCCAGCAGCTTACAGTATAGCAATCAGCCCCAGCATTTT	CASSLQYSNQPQHF
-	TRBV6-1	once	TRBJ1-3	TGTGCCAGCAGTGCCACACTGACCGTCTCTGGAAACACCATATATTTT	CASSATLTVSGNTIYF
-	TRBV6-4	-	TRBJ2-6	TGTGCCAGCAGTGAGGGGACACACTCTGGGGCCAACGTCCTGACTTTC	CASSEGTHSGANVLTF
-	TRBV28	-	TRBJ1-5	TGTGCCAGCGGTAGGGGTTCTCAGCCCCAGCATTTT	CASGRGSQPQHF
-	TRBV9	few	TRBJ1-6	TGTGCCAGCAGCGGGCCGCAGGCTAGCTCCTATAATTCACCCCTCCACTTT	CASSGPQASSYNSPLHF
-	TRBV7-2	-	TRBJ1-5	TGTGCCAGCAGCTTAGGTGGTGCAGGGGCCGGGCCCCAGCATTTT	CASSLGGAGAGPQHF
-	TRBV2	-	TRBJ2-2	TGTGCCAGCAATGCAAGACAACTCACCGGGGAGCTGTTTTTT	CASNARQLTGELFF
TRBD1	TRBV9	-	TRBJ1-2	TGTGCCAGCAGCTCGGGACAGGGAGCCGGCTACACCTTC	CASSSGQGAGYTF
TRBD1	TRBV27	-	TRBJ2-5	TGTGCCAGCAGAAGGACAGGTTCAGAGACCCAGTACTTC	CASRRTGSETQYF
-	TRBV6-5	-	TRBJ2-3	TGTGCCAGCAGTTCACTTCCAGATACGCAGTATTTT	CASSSLPDTQYF
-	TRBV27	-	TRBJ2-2	TGTGCCAGCAGTTTGTTGGGCCAGGCGAACACCGGGGAGCTGTTTTTT	CASSLLGQANTGELFF
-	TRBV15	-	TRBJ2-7	TGTGCCACCAGCAGAGTCCGGGGGAGCTACGAGCAGTACTTC	CATSRVRGSYEQYF
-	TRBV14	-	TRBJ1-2	TGTGCCAGCAGCCCTGGACCTGCGAATGGCTACACCTTC	CASSPGPANGYTF
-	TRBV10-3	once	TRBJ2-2	TGTGCCATCAGTGAGTTGGGACAATTTGCGAACACCGGGGAGCTGTTTTTT	CAISELGQFANTGELFF
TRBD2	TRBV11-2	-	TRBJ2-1	TGTGCCAGCAGCTTGGGGGCTAGCGGGACCCTCTACAATGAGCAGTTCTTC	CASSLGASGTLYNEQFF
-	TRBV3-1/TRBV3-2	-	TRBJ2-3	TGTGCCAGCAGCCAAGAGGTGAGCGGGCCTAAATCGGGTACGCAGTATTTT	CASSQEVSGPKSGTQYF
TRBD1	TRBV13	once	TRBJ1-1	TGTGCCAGCAGCTTAGGACAGGGGAAAGCTTTCTTT	CASSLGQGKAFF
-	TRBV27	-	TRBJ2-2	TGTGCCAGCAGTTCGGCGGGACCCACCGGGGAGCTGTTTTTT	CASSSAGPTGELFF
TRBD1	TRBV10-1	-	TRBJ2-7	TGCGCCAGCAGTGAGGGACAGGGGGCCTACGAGCAGTACTTC	CASSEGQGAYEQYF
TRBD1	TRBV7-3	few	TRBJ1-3	TGTGCCAGCAGCCCCACAGGGGAGGCTGGAAACACCATATATTTT	CASSPTGEAGNTIYF
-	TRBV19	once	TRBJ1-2	TGTGCCCAAAGGGCGGCTAACTATGGCTACACCTTC	CAQRAANYGYTF